This T cell receptor (beta chain) was recorded in a study of beta chain features in type 1 diabetes. There are a few counts of this clone. The target antigen is unknown. Study-wide points: Here, the possible influence of HLA type (on TCRB rearrangement) remained unresolved.

Expressed TCRB transcripts were sequenced, since all the RNA that had been isolated was reverse transcribed. Data came from immunoSEQ multiplex PCR; TCRdb stores just in-frame clones and leaves some out. Among 390,000 or so clones listed, 11% to 15% were seen once. The sample was naive CD4+ T cells from blood. This clonotype was obtained from a young man in good health.

The CDR3 sequence: CASSQQTGGGTEAFF. Written as DNA, the CDR3 is TGTGCCAGCTCACAACAAACAGGGGGCGGCACTGAAGCTTTCTTT. V and J are TRBV18 and TRBJ1-1; 9 nucleotides align to TRBD1. V was pared by 4 bases and J by 4 bases, with 7 bases of the junction left unmatched. Per the germline V gene, CDR1 is KGHSH and CDR2 is LQKENI. The CDR3 length is 15 residues.